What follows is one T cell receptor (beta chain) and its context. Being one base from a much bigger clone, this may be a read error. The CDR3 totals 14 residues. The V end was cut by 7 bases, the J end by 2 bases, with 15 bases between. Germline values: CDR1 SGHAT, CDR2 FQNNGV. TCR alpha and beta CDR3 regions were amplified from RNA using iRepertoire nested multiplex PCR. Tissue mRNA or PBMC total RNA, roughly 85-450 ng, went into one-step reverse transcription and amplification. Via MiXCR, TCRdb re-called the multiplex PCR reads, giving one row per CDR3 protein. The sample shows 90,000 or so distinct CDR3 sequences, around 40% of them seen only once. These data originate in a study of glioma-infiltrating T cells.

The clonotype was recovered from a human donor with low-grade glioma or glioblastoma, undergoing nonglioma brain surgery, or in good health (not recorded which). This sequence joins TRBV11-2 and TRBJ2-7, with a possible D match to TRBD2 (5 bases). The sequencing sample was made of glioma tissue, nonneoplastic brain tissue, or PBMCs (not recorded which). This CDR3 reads CASTIHEGPYEQYF. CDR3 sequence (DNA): TGTGCCAGCACCATACACGAGGGTCCCTACGAGCAGTACTTC.